This is a list of T cell receptor beta chains from one sample in a study of shared clonotypes between healthy human individuals. The table came from immunoSEQ multiplex PCR; TCRdb's copy has only in-frame clones and leaves some out. Of more than 2 million clones listed, approximately 94% are singletons. The sequenced material came from naive CD4+ T cells sorted from blood. Source of these receptors: a man aged 18 to 35 in good health. Both conserved end residues are part of each CDR3. The order of the fields is V gene, J gene, clone size, D gene, CDR3 protein, CDR3 DNA. A D gene is named only where the DNA matches it firmly. Only part of the rows carry a size: once, few, many, or a class if the clone is expanded.

TRBV30	TRBJ2-7	-	TRBD1	CAWSATGVEQYF	TGTGCCTGGAGTGCCACAGGGGTCGAGCAGTACTTC
TRBV5-4	TRBJ2-7	-	-	CASSQGLAYEQYF	TGTGCCAGCAGCCAGGGACTCGCCTACGAGCAGTACTTC
TRBV6-5	TRBJ1-1	-	-	CASSRRVMNTEAFF	TGTGCCAGCAGTCGACGCGTTATGAACACTGAAGCTTTCTTT
TRBV28	TRBJ1-2	-	-	CASSLVSGNYGYTF	TGTGCCAGCAGTTTGGTCTCCGGAAACTATGGCTACACCTTC
TRBV6-1	TRBJ2-1	-	TRBD2	CASSEAGGLGRNEQFF	TGTGCCAGCAGTGAAGCAGGGGGACTAGGCCGTAATGAGCAGTTCTTC
TRBV18	TRBJ2-5	-	TRBD2	CASSPPGGLAGQETQYF	TGTGCCAGCTCACCCCCTGGGGGACTAGCGGGCCAAGAGACCCAGTACTTC
TRBV4-3	TRBJ2-4	-	-	CASSQRTAHSIAKNIQYF	TGCGCCAGCAGCCAGAGGACAGCACATTCTATAGCCAAAAACATTCAGTACTTC
TRBV18	TRBJ2-7	-	-	CASSPPSGGLNEQYF	TGTGCCAGCTCACCACCGTCAGGGGGGCTGAACGAGCAGTACTTC
TRBV29-1	TRBJ1-2	-	-	CSVEYGAKGNYGYTF	TGCAGCGTTGAGTATGGCGCGAAGGGGAACTATGGCTACACCTTC
TRBV5-1	TRBJ1-6	-	-	CASSRREGATPLHF	TGCGCCAGCAGCAGGCGGGAGGGCGCAACACCCCTCCACTTT
TRBV25-1	TRBJ2-5	-	TRBD2	CASSESLAGKETQYF	TGTGCCAGCAGTGAATCACTAGCGGGGAAAGAGACCCAGTACTTC
TRBV7-9	TRBJ2-2	once	-	CASSLGVLDTGELFF	TGTGCCAGCAGCTTAGGAGTTTTGGACACCGGGGAGCTGTTTTTT
TRBV5-6	TRBJ2-7	-	-	CASSRTPTGSLLNEQYF	TGTGCCAGCAGCCGCACCCCTACAGGGAGCCTCCTGAACGAGCAGTACTTC
TRBV4-2	TRBJ2-5	-	-	CASSQDYRRQETQYF	TGTGCCAGCAGCCAAGATTACCGTAGACAAGAGACCCAGTACTTC
TRBV10-3	TRBJ1-5	-	TRBD1	CAISGQGADQPQHF	TGTGCCATCAGTGGACAGGGGGCTGATCAGCCCCAGCATTTT
TRBV11-3	TRBJ1-4	-	-	CASSPGVATNEKLFF	TGTGCCAGCAGCCCAGGAGTTGCAACTAATGAAAAACTGTTTTTT
TRBV6-6	TRBJ1-3	-	-	CASGGSGNTIYF	TGTGCCAGCGGGGGAAGTGGAAACACCATATATTTT
TRBV7-9	TRBJ2-7	-	-	CALGRGAYEQYF	TGTGCCTTGGGCCGGGGCGCCTACGAGCAGTACTTC
TRBV5-1	TRBJ2-2	-	TRBD1	CASSLGGTGGTGELFF	TGCGCCAGCAGCTTGGGAGGGACAGGGGGCACCGGGGAGCTGTTTTTT
TRBV29-1	TRBJ1-1	-	-	CSGQGNTEAFF	TGCAGCGGTCAGGGAAACACTGAAGCTTTCTTT
TRBV4-1	TRBJ2-7	-	-	CASSQGRGVSYEQYF	TGCGCCAGCAGCCAAGGGAGGGGAGTGTCCTACGAGCAGTACTTC
TRBV5-1	TRBJ2-1	-	-	CASSASEGPYNEQFF	TGCGCCAGCAGCGCTTCTGAGGGGCCCTACAATGAGCAGTTCTTC
TRBV30	TRBJ2-1	-	TRBD2	CAWSTRTSGKRSYNEQFF	TGTGCCTGGAGTACACGGACTAGCGGGAAAAGGTCCTACAATGAGCAGTTCTTC
TRBV10-3	TRBJ2-1	-	-	CAISEDPAVEQFF	TGTGCCATCAGTGAGGATCCGGCGGTTGAGCAGTTCTTC
TRBV9	TRBJ2-3	-	TRBD1	CASSDDRVPTDTQYF	TGTGCCAGCAGCGATGACAGGGTCCCCACAGATACGCAGTATTTT